This T cell receptor beta chain was identified during a study of blood T cell repertoires in COVID-19. The germline V gene encodes CDR1 SGHNT and CDR2 YYREEE (reference sequence). The trim removed 2 bases at V and 11 bases at J, leaving 7 bases unmatched. The CDR3 is made up of 15 amino acids. This table comes from immunoSEQ multiplex PCR, and its TCRdb copy is limited to in-frame clones, with some not included. The sample comprises 190,000 or so clones, more than 80% of which are singletons, and 7.5% to 10% rests with the top ten. This clone was seen more than once but under ten times. The receptor was derived from a man between 35 and 55 years old who had recovered from COVID-19. The chain couples TRBV5-4 to TRBJ1-6, with TRBD1 identical over 10 bases. What was sequenced was PBMCs or T cells enriched from blood (not recorded which). The CDR3 protein is CASSLRDRGMTPLHF. The CDR3 coding sequence is TGTGCCAGCAGCTTACGGGACAGGGGAATGACACCCCTCCACTTT.